One and the same sample provided the 11 T cell receptor beta chains below, sequenced in a study of blood T cell repertoires in COVID-19. Sequencing used immunoSEQ multiplex PCR; TCRdb keeps in-frame clones, though not all of them. Counted here are approximately 160,000 clones, around 87% occurring once; the ten biggest clones make up around 0.63%. Sequencing was carried out using peripheral blood. Receptor source: a man aged 55-75 years with COVID-19, enrolled during active disease.

The chain combines TRBV7-2 with TRBJ1-5; possibly TRBD1 for D (5 bases). This CDR3 spans 15 amino acids. CDR1 is SGHTA and CDR2 is FQGNSA in the germline V gene. V gave up 1 base and J gave up 2 bases, with 9 bases separating them. CDR3 protein: CASSLEGLGNQPQHF. The CDR3 coding sequence is TGTGCCAGCAGCTTAGAGGGGCTCGGCAATCAGCCCCAGCATTTT.

This chain's CDR3 is CASSLDAGRGTDTQYF. The DNA for the CDR3 is TGTGCCAGCAGCTTGGATGCGGGGAGGGGCACAGATACGCAGTATTTT. The chain combines TRBV5-5 with TRBJ2-3; TRBD2 agrees at 7 bases. Germline V lookup: CDR1 SGHKS, CDR2 YYEKEE (reference sequence). V lost 0 bases to trimming and J lost 1 base; unmatched junction nucleotides: 5. CDR3 length: 16 residues.

This clone was detected a few times. V gene TRBV6-5 combines with J gene TRBJ1-1; possibly TRBD1 for D (5 bases). CDR3 length equals 14 residues. Trimming removed 6 bases from V and 1 base from J, with 12 bases in between. The germline V gene has CDR1 MNHEY and CDR2 SVGAGI. The CDR3 loop is CASSPGLQNTEAFF. The DNA for the CDR3 is TGTGCCAGCAGCCCGGGACTGCAGAACACTGAAGCTTTCTTT.

The gene calls are TRBV10-3 and TRBJ2-3; 7 positions agree with TRBD2. The junction had 3 bases not matched to a gene; V was cut back by 0 bases and J by 6 bases. The CDR3 is 14 amino acids. Germline CDR1 is ENHRY and CDR2 is SYGVKD. CDR3 residues: CAISESKAGDTQYF. The DNA of the CDR3 is TGTGCCATCAGTGAGTCAAAAGCGGGGGATACGCAGTATTTT.

On this clone itself: Other DNA sequences in this specimen translate into the identical CDR3. The gene calls are TRBV14 and TRBJ1-6; a weak D match, TRBD1 (6 bases). Germline-derived CDR1 and CDR2 are SGHDN and FVKESK. Trimming stripped 4 bases from V and 4 bases from J, with 8 bases between. The CDR3 sequence is 14 residues long. The CDR3 loop is CASSRGQYNSPLHF. Here the CDR3 DNA reads TGTGCCAGCAGCCGCGGACAGTATAATTCACCCCTCCACTTT.

The chain combines TRBV7-2 with TRBJ2-4; maybe TRBD1 (6 bases). The CDR3 consists of 15 residues. Germline assignment: CDR1 SGHTA and CDR2 FQGNSA. Between the trimmed V and J ends, which lost 1 base and 5 bases, there was a span of 12 bases. The CDR3 sequence is CASSLDYRAENIQYF. Written as DNA, the CDR3 is TGTGCCAGCAGCTTAGATTACAGGGCGGAAAACATTCAGTACTTC.

The V call is TRBV18, the J call TRBJ1-3; no firm D call. Looked up from germline, CDR1 is KGHSH and CDR2 is LQKENI. The germline V and J ends were trimmed by 2 bases and 1 base, with 12 bases remaining between them. The CDR3 has 16 amino acids. The CDR3 spells CASSPSDGKSGNTIYF. The CDR3 region has the DNA TGTGCCAGCTCACCAAGCGACGGGAAGTCTGGAAACACCATATATTTT.

This chain links TRBV4-3 with TRBJ2-3; 9 positions agree with TRBD2. Germline assignment: CDR1 LGHNA and CDR2 YSLEER. Unmatched junction bases numbered 9, after V lost 0 bases and J lost 2 bases. The CDR3 loop spans 18 amino acids. The CDR3 region is CASSQDTARGGATDTQYF. DNA of the CDR3: TGCGCCAGCAGCCAAGATACCGCTCGCGGGGGGGCCACAGATACGCAGTATTTT.

The chain employs TRBV9 and TRBJ2-7; D is undetermined. V gave up 1 base and J gave up 1 base, with 9 bases separating them. In germline, CDR1 is SGDLS, CDR2 YYNGEE. The CDR3 consists of 14 residues. The CDR3 bases are TGTGCCAGCAGCGTACAGGCGTCTTCCTACGAGCAGTACTTC. It codes for CASSVQASSYEQYF.

The J gene is TRBJ2-7, the V gene TRBV5-1, with a tentative D call TRBD2 (5 bases). The CDR3 sequence is 15 residues long. V shed 0 bases and J shed 2 bases, with 12 bases lying between them. Germline V lookup: CDR1 SGHRS, CDR2 YFSETQ. CDR3 in amino acids: CASSLVGPGTYEQYF. The CDR3 DNA reads as TGCGCCAGCAGCTTGGTGGGTCCGGGGACCTACGAGCAGTACTTC.

The V and J genes are TRBV24-1 and TRBJ2-7; D may be TRBD1 (5 bases). V shed 5 bases and J shed 0 bases, with 19 bases lying between them. CDR3 size: 17 residues. Germline lookup yields CDR1 KGHDR and CDR2 SFDVKD. CDR3 amino acids: CATSAPRRGSRSYEQYF. The CDR3 region has the DNA TGTGCCACCAGTGCCCCACGTAGGGGTAGCCGCTCCTACGAGCAGTACTTC.